One sample yielded the 22 T cell receptor beta chains listed below, sequenced in a study of identifying expanded T cells in peripheral blood (dated by TCRdb to about 2019). Receptor libraries were prepared by the immunoSEQ multiplex PCR assay. TCRdb mirrors the immuneACCESS table, restricted to in-frame sequences. Some clones are absent from its copies; in checked studies, under half trace to an unresolved V gene, and the reason for the others is unknown. This sample comprises some 120,000 clones, 84% of them detected only once. Of the sample, approximately 3% is held by the ten largest clones. Sequencing was performed on blood. The receptors derive from a person aged 18 to 75 in good health.

This rearrangement joins TRBV9 to TRBJ1-2; D remains unclear. Germline CDR1 reads SGDLS; CDR2 reads YYNGEE. Trimming left V 0 bases short and J 5 bases short, with 5 bases between. CDR3 length: 12 amino acids. CDR3 coding DNA: TGTGCCAGCAGCGTAGGGACTTATGGCTACACCTTC. It is translated as CASSVGTYGYTF.

The rearrangement joins TRBV7-8 to TRBJ1-1; no firm D call. The CDR3 loop spans 13 amino acids. Trimming shortened V by 4 bases and J by 7 bases, and 13 bases separated the two germline ends. The germline gives CDR1 SGHVS, CDR2 FQNEAQ. CDR3 in amino acids: CASSSEQPVEAFF. The CDR3 DNA reads as TGTGCCAGCAGCTCCGAACAACCCGTTGAAGCTTTCTTT.

The CDR3 bases are TGCGCCAGCAGCCAAGCGGAAAGGGAAATCTCCTACAATGAGCAGTTCTTC. It translates to CASSQAEREISYNEQFF. This chain links TRBV4-1 with TRBJ2-1; D gene ambiguous. Germline V lookup: CDR1 MGHRA, CDR2 YSYEKL. Trimming pared 1 base from V and 0 bases from J, leaving 13 bases between. This CDR3 spans 17 amino acids.

The chain uses TRBV7-7 and TRBJ1-1; D uncertain. The CDR3 is 13 residues long. Germline CDR1 is SSHAT and CDR2 is FNYEAQ (reference sequence). V shed 2 bases and J shed 4 bases, with 8 bases lying between them. The CDR3: CASSLSVGTEAFF. In nucleotides, the CDR3 is TGTGCCAGCAGCTTATCCGTTGGCACTGAAGCTTTCTTT.

The chain combines TRBV5-6 with TRBJ1-4; D not resolved. The CDR3 has 15 residues. Germline V gene data show CDR1 as SGHDT and CDR2 as YYEEEE. V was pared by 1 base and J by 4 bases, with 11 bases between. Here the CDR3 reads CASSLQPRLNEKLFF. In DNA, the CDR3 is TGTGCCAGCAGCTTGCAACCCAGACTTAATGAAAAACTGTTTTTT.

The chain couples TRBV30 to TRBJ1-3; maybe TRBD1 (6 bases). V lost 0 bases and J lost 3, with 9 bases in between. Germline CDR1 and CDR2: GTSNPN and SVGIG (reference sequence). The CDR3 contains 14 residues. The CDR3 spells CAWSVGGDGNTIYF. CDR3 in DNA: TGTGCCTGGAGTGTAGGGGGGGATGGAAACACCATATATTTT. The entire variable domain, with the rest obtained from reference TRBV30 and TRBJ1-3, is as follows: SQTIHQWPATLVQPVGSPLSLECTVEGTSNPNLYWYRQAAGRGLQLLFYSVGIGQISSEVPQNLSASRPQDRQFILSSKKLLLSDSGFYLCAWSVGGDGNTIYFGEGSWLTVV.

V gene TRBV11-1 combines with J gene TRBJ2-3; D call uncertain. With 5 bases removed from V and 3 bases from J, the gap between germline ends came to 6 bases. The V gene's germline CDR1 is SGHAT and CDR2 FQDESV (reference sequence). This CDR3 spans 12 amino acids. In DNA, the CDR3 is TGTGCCAGCAGCGAATTGACAGATACGCAGTATTTT. This encodes CASSELTDTQYF.

The chain uses TRBV7-9 and TRBJ2-1; perhaps D is TRBD1 or TRBD2 (5 bases each). Germline V gives CDR1 SEHNR, CDR2 FQNEAQ (reference sequence). This CDR3 spans 19 amino acids. Trimming cost V 2 bases and J 6 bases, with 26 bases left between them. CDR3 bases: TGTGCCAGCAGCTTAAAACGGGATCCTGGGACGGTCGGAAGCAATGAGCAGTTCTTC. Encoded protein: CASSLKRDPGTVGSNEQFF.

This clone has only one observation. V and J are TRBV7-8 and TRBJ1-1; 11 nucleotides line up with TRBD1. The CDR3 consists of 15 residues. Germline V CDR1 and CDR2: SGHVS, FQNEAQ. V shed 6 bases, J shed 5 bases, and the junction held 8 bases outside the gene matches. The DNA for the CDR3 is TGTGCCAGCAGGAGCCAGGGACAGGGGGGAACTGAAGCTTTCTTT. Translation: CASRSQGQGGTEAFF.

V usage is TRBV6-5 and J usage is TRBJ2-3; D remains unclear. This CDR3 region has 14 residues. The germline V and J ends were trimmed by 5 bases and 0 bases, with 9 bases remaining between them. Per germline, CDR1 MNHEY and CDR2 SVGAGI. The CDR3 sequence is CASSKGLSTDTQYF. The CDR3 coding sequence is TGTGCCAGCAGTAAGGGTCTAAGCACAGATACGCAGTATTTT.

The chain combines TRBV10-1 with TRBJ1-4; D is uncertain. CDR1 is WNHNN and CDR2 is SYGVQD in the germline V gene (reference sequence). The CDR3 contains 14 residues. Trimming took off 4 bases at V and 8 bases at J, with 14 bases between the two ends. The CDR3 DNA reads TGCGCCAGCAGTGCTTCAGGAGTGGACGAAAAACTGTTTTTT. Protein product: CASSASGVDEKLFF.

The V gene is TRBV19, the J gene TRBJ2-1; 10 bases are shared with TRBD1. The CDR3 runs to 15 residues. Trimming took 4 bases from V and 6 from J; bases not matched to a gene: 6. Germline CDR1 and CDR2: LNHDA and SQIVND (reference sequence). CDR3 protein: CASSTTGTGVNEQFF. The CDR3 bases are TGTGCCAGTAGTACGACCGGGACAGGGGTCAATGAGCAGTTCTTC.

As DNA, the CDR3 is TGTGCCAGCAGCTTAGATCCGGGAAGGGACGTCTACGAGCAGTACTTC. Protein sequence: CASSLDPGRDVYEQYF. The J gene is TRBJ2-7, the V gene TRBV7-6; D may be TRBD1 or TRBD2 (5 bases each). With 1 base removed from V and 3 bases from J, the gap between germline ends came to 16 bases. The CDR3 totals 16 residues. Germline assignment: CDR1 SGHVS and CDR2 FNYEAQ.

The V and J genes are TRBV6-5 and TRBJ1-5; D may be TRBD1 (5 bases). CDR3 size: 15 residues. The germline V gene has CDR1 MNHEY and CDR2 SVGAGI. Between the trimmed V and J ends, which lost 0 bases and 0 bases, there was a span of 6 bases. The CDR3 DNA is TGTGCCAGCAGTTACTCGAGGGGTAGCAATCAGCCCCAGCATTTT. It translates to CASSYSRGSNQPQHF.

The V call is TRBV7-9, the J call TRBJ1-4; the D gene is possibly TRBD1 (6 bases). With 5 bases removed from V and 8 bases from J, the gap between germline ends came to 18 bases. The germline V gene has CDR1 SEHNR and CDR2 FQNEAQ (reference sequence). The CDR3 sequence is 15 residues long. The CDR3: CASSLRGGAGEKLFF. The CDR3, as DNA: TGTGCCAGCAGCCTTAGGGGGGGCGCGGGAGAAAAACTGTTTTTT.

The CDR3 nucleotides are TGCGCCAGCAGCTTGTATAGGAAAGAGACCCAGTACTTC. Its translation is CASSLYRKETQYF. The J gene is TRBJ2-5, the V gene TRBV5-1; D not resolved. The CDR3 spans 13 residues. Trimming took 1 base from V and 3 from J, leaving 7 bases between them. Germline-derived CDR1 and CDR2 are SGHRS and YFSETQ.

This chain joins TRBV11-2 and TRBJ2-5; 7 bases line up with TRBD1. CDR1 SGHAT and CDR2 FQNNGV come from the germline V gene. The CDR3 consists of 15 residues. The V gene end was trimmed by 4 bases and the J gene end by 5 bases; junction bases not matched to a gene: 10. CDR3 sequence: CASSSQQGRGETQYF. DNA for the CDR3: TGTGCCAGCAGCTCGCAACAGGGGAGAGGGGAGACCCAGTACTTC.

This clone was counted between two and nine times. The chain combines TRBV7-9 with TRBJ1-6; D gene uncertain. Germline V gene lookup returns CDR1 SEHNR and CDR2 FQNEAQ (reference sequence). This CDR3 comprises 14 residues. Between the trimmed V and J ends, which lost 1 base and 7 bases, there was a span of 8 bases. This chain's CDR3 is CASSLDLENSPLHF. The CDR3, as DNA: TGTGCCAGCAGCTTAGACCTGGAAAATTCACCCCTCCACTTT.

This clone appeared once. The V and J genes are TRBV7-9 and TRBJ1-2; D call uncertain. Trimming removed 1 base from V and 4 bases from J, with 10 bases in between. The CDR3 spans 14 residues. Germline-derived CDR1 and CDR2 are SEHNR and FQNEAQ (reference sequence). CDR3 sequence (DNA): TGTGCCAGCAGCTTAGGATTCAAATCCTATGGCTACACCTTC. This translates into CASSLGFKSYGYTF.

The rearrangement links TRBV2 to TRBJ2-5; 9 positions agree with TRBD1. The germline gives CDR1 SNHLY, CDR2 FYNNEI. V gave up 6 bases and J gave up 7 bases; unmatched junction bases: 6. This CDR3 is built from 13 residues. CDR3 coding DNA: TGTGCCAGCAGGGGACAGGGAGAGGTGACCCAGTACTTC. Its translation: CASRGQGEVTQYF. The full variable domain, in which reference TRBV2 and TRBJ2-5 provide the parts outside the CDR3, is EPEVTQTPSHQVTQMGQEVILRCVPISNHLYFYWYRQILGQKVEFLVSFYNNEISEKSEIFDDQFSVERPDGSNFTLKIRSTKLEDSAMYFCASRGQGEVTQYFGPGTRLLVL.

This clone was recorded only once. This rearrangement joins TRBV16 to TRBJ2-1; the D gene is possibly TRBD2 (5 bases). The germline gives CDR1 KGHSY, CDR2 FQNENV. This CDR3 is 14 amino acids long. V gave up 2 bases and J gave up 6 bases, with 11 bases separating them. Here the CDR3 DNA reads TGTGCCAGCAGCCAAACTAGTGGAGCCAATGAGCAGTTCTTC. Amino acid sequence: CASSQTSGANEQFF.

The chain employs TRBV19 and TRBJ2-3; possibly TRBD1 or TRBD2 for D (5 bases each). The CDR3 runs to 15 residues. Germline V lookup: CDR1 LNHDA, CDR2 SQIVND (reference sequence). V lost 5 bases and J lost 0, with 12 bases in between. DNA of the CDR3: TGTGCCAGTAGTTCCCGGGGACGCAGCACAGATACGCAGTATTTT. Its translation: CASSSRGRSTDTQYF.